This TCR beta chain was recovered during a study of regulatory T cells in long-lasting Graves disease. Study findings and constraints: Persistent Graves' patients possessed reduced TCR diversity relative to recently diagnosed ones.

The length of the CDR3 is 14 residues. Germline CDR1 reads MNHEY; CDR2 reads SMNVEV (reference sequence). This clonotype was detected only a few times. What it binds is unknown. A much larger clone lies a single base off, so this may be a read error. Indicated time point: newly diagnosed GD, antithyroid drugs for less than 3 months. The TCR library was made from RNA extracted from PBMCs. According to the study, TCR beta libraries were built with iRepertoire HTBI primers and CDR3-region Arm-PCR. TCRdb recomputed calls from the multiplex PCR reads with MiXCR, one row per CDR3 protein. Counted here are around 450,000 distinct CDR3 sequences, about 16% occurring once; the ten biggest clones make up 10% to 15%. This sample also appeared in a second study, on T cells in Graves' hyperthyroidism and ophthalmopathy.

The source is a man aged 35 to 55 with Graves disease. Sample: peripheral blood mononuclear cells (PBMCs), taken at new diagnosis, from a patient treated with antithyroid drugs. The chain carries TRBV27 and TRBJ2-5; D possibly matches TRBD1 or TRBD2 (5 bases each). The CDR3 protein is CASSFSARGETLYF. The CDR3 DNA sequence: TGTGCCAGCAGTTTTTCGGCCAGAGGGGAGACCCTGTACTTC.